What follows is one T cell receptor beta chain and its context. These data originate in a study of blood T cell repertoires in COVID-19. Study at large: Acute and convalescent COVID-19 specimens originated in the United States, Italy and Spain. Sources were T cells, B-cell-depleted T cells, or PBMCs; the material itself was cDNA or gDNA.

Seattle enrolled patients during active infection and tracked them longitudinally. This table comes from immunoSEQ multiplex PCR, and its TCRdb copy is limited to in-frame clones, with some not included. In the table there are fewer than 700,000 clones, around 90% of which are singletons. The TCR was taken from a woman aged 50 to 60 with COVID-19, enrolled during active disease. Sequencing input: peripheral blood.

The CDR3 nucleotides read TGTGCCACTACAAGACAGGGGGCTGGGGCCAACGTCCTGACTTTC. Its translation: CATTRQGAGANVLTF. This chain uses TRBV19 with TRBJ2-6; 9 bases align to TRBD1. Germline lookup yields CDR1 LNHDA and CDR2 SQIVND (reference sequence). V was pared by 10 bases and J by 2 bases, with 6 bases of the junction left unmatched. This CDR3 contains 15 residues.